This T cell receptor beta chain was sequenced during a study of blood T cell repertoires in COVID-19. The study drew participants aged about 18 to 89 years from roughly 25 US areas. Recovered status applied to Cohort 3 donors who had two consecutive negative PCRs. It also applied to those with clearance or with symptom resolution. In this sample, this clone turned up once. The CDR3 length is 13 residues. Trimming stripped 5 bases from V and 6 bases from J, with 12 bases between. Germline lookup yields CDR1 SGHTA and CDR2 FQGTGA. Clones were sequenced by immunoSEQ multiplex PCR, and TCRdb holds only the in-frame ones, with some missing. The profile shows 180,000 or so clones, 75% to 90% of them singletons.

The chain uses TRBV7-3 and TRBJ2-3; TRBD1 might be the D (5 bases). The sequence was collected from an older woman who had recovered from COVID-19. The sequencing input was PBMCs or T cells enriched from blood (not recorded which). This CDR3 reads CASSPTGSDTQYF. The CDR3 coding sequence is TGTGCCAGCAGCCCTACAGGATCGGATACGCAGTATTTT.